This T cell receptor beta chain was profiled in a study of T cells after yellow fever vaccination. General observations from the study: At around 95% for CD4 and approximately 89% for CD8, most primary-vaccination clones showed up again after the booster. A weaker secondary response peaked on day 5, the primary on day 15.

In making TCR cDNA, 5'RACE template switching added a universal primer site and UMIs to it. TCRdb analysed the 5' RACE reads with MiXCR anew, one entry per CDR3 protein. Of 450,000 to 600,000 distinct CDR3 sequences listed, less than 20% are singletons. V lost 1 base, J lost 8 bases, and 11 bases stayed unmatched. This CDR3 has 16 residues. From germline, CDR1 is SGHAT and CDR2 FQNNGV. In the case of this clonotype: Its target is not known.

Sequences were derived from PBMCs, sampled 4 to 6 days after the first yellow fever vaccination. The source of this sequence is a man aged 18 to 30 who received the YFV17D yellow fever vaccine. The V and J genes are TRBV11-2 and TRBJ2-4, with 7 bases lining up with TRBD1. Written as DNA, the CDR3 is TGTGCCAGCAGCTTAGGCCCAGGACAGGCTTGGGACATTCAGTACTTC. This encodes CASSLGPGQAWDIQYF.